Listed below are T cell receptor beta chains from one sample, sequenced in a study of blood T cell repertoires in COVID-19. Sequenced by immunoSEQ multiplex PCR; TCRdb stores in-frame clones only, minus some. The profile shows 250,000 to 350,000 clones, 80% to 95% of them singletons. The specimen sequenced was peripheral blood. The receptor source for this set is a woman aged 25 to 45 with COVID-19, enrolled during active disease. Both conserved end residues are part of each CDR3. Fields, in order: clone size, V gene, J gene, D gene, CDR3 length, CDR3 DNA, CDR3 protein. D genes are given only for firm matches. Not every row has a clone size; where given, it reads once, few, many or a size class.

-	TRBV20-1	TRBJ2-3	TRBD2	15	TGCAGTGCTAGTCTCCTAGCGGGAGTACCCGATACGCAGTATTTT	CSASLLAGVPDTQYF
-	TRBV27	TRBJ1-1	-	14	TGTGCCAGCAGTTTATTGGACTGGAACACTGAAGCTTTCTTT	CASSLLDWNTEAFF
-	TRBV30	TRBJ1-5	-	15	TGTGCCTGGAGTCCGGGGGAGATTGGGAATCAGCCCCAGCATTTT	CAWSPGEIGNQPQHF
few	TRBV5-6	TRBJ2-7	-	11	TGTGCCAGCAGCCAGGGTCACGAGCAGTACTTC	CASSQGHEQYF
-	TRBV25-1	TRBJ1-4	-	15	TGTGCCAGCAGTGAATTCGGAGGGGCGAATGAAAAACTGTTTTTT	CASSEFGGANEKLFF
-	TRBV3-1/TRBV3-2	TRBJ1-5	-	15	TGTGCCAGCAGCCAAGGAGCTCAGGGCAATCAGCCCCAGCATTTT	CASSQGAQGNQPQHF
-	TRBV3-1/TRBV3-2	TRBJ2-1	-	16	TGTGCCAGCAGCAACTTCAGGGTGCCCTCCTACAATGAGCAGTTCTTC	CASSNFRVPSYNEQFF
-	TRBV2	TRBJ1-1	-	15	TGTGCCAGCAGTGTAGAGACAGGCGGAGTCACTGAAGCTTTCTTT	CASSVETGGVTEAFF
once	TRBV10-2	TRBJ1-6	TRBD1	13	TGCGCCAGCAGCGACAGGGGTTGGTCACCCCTCCACTTT	CASSDRGWSPLHF
-	TRBV20-1	TRBJ2-1	-	11	TGCAGTGCTACCCCATTAGATGAGCAGTTCTTC	CSATPLDEQFF
-	TRBV7-2	TRBJ1-1	-	14	TGTGCCAGCAGCTCGGGACTCACGAACACTGAAGCTTTCTTT	CASSSGLTNTEAFF
-	TRBV5-1	TRBJ1-4	-	16	TGCGCCAGCAGTGGGGGGGAACTTGCAACTAATGAAAAACTGTTTTTT	CASSGGELATNEKLFF
-	TRBV24-1	TRBJ1-1	-	13	TGTGCCACCAGTGAGGCTTCGAACACTGAAGCTTTCTTT	CATSEASNTEAFF
-	TRBV7-6	TRBJ2-7	-	16	TGTGCCAGCAGCTTAGCCGGGGGGCCACGGGGATACGAGCAGTACTTC	CASSLAGGPRGYEQYF
few	TRBV7-9	TRBJ1-3	-	14	TGTGCCAGCAGCTTAGGACAGGCTGGAAACACCATATATTTT	CASSLGQAGNTIYF
once	TRBV19	TRBJ1-1	-	13	TGTGCCAGTAGTATTCAACAGGGCACTGAAGCTTTCTTT	CASSIQQGTEAFF
-	TRBV7-2	TRBJ2-1	TRBD1	16	TGTGCCAGCAGTCCCTTTCGGGACAGGGGCTACAATGAGCAGTTCTTC	CASSPFRDRGYNEQFF
-	TRBV10-2	TRBJ1-2	-	12	TGCGCCAGCAGCCCTCGAGGATATGGCTACACCTTC	CASSPRGYGYTF
once	TRBV18	TRBJ2-1	-	20	TGTGCCAGCTCACCACCGAATCAAGGGGTCGTCGGGGGTAAGAGGAATGAGCAGTTCTTC	CASSPPNQGVVGGKRNEQFF
-	TRBV6-4	TRBJ2-1	-	15	TGTGCCAGCAGCCGACTGGTAGCGGAAGCGCATGAGCAGTTCTTC	CASSRLVAEAHEQFF
-	TRBV3-1/TRBV3-2	TRBJ1-1	-	14	TGTGCCAGCAGCCGACAACAGGGAGGGGCTGAAGCTTTCTTT	CASSRQQGGAEAFF
once	TRBV6-5	TRBJ2-5	-	13	TGTGCCAGCAGTTCGGCGGTCCAAGAGACCCAGTACTTC	CASSSAVQETQYF
-	TRBV27	TRBJ2-7	TRBD2	13	TGTGCCAGCAGAACTAGCGGGAGGGTAGAGCAGTACTTC	CASRTSGRVEQYF
-	TRBV20-1	TRBJ2-1	-	10	TGCAGTGCTACCGTCCTTGAGCAGTTCTTC	CSATVLEQFF
-	TRBV10-2	TRBJ2-1	TRBD2	13	TGCGCCAGCAGACTAGCGGGACCCCCCGAGCAGTTCTTC	CASRLAGPPEQFF
-	TRBV5-4	TRBJ2-1	-	13	TGTGCCAGCAGCTTGGATAGTTACAATGAGCAGTTCTTC	CASSLDSYNEQFF
-	TRBV3-1/TRBV3-2	TRBJ1-4	-	14	TGTGCCAGCAGCCAAGGCGTACCTAATGAAAAACTGTTTTTT	CASSQGVPNEKLFF
-	TRBV6-5	TRBJ2-7	-	12	TGTGCCAGCAACTACCTCGGGGGCGAGCAGTACTTC	CASNYLGGEQYF
-	TRBV9	TRBJ1-3	-	15	TGTGCCAGCAGCGTCACGGACAGCTCTGGAAACACCATATATTTT	CASSVTDSSGNTIYF
-	TRBV6-5	TRBJ1-4	-	15	TGTGCCAGCAGTCGGACCGGGACTAGGGGAGAAAAACTGTTTTTT	CASSRTGTRGEKLFF
once	TRBV5-1	TRBJ2-1	-	16	TGCGCCAGCAGCTTGGCCAAGGGGTGGGGAATAAATGAGCAGTTCTTC	CASSLAKGWGINEQFF
-	TRBV30	TRBJ1-3	-	14	TGTGCCTGGTCAAGACAGGTTCCGGGAAACACCATATATTTT	CAWSRQVPGNTIYF
-	TRBV6-5	TRBJ1-1	TRBD1	11	TGTGCCAGCAGCTCTGACAGGGGAGCTTTCTTT	CASSSDRGAFF
-	TRBV7-2	TRBJ1-1	-	14	TGTGCCAGCAGCTGGGCAGGGGCGACGACTGAAGCTTTCTTT	CASSWAGATTEAFF
-	TRBV5-6	TRBJ2-7	TRBD1	13	TGTGCCAGCAGCATCGGACAGGGTCGAGAGCAGTACTTC	CASSIGQGREQYF
-	TRBV25-1	TRBJ2-7	-	13	TGTGCCAGCAGTGAACTCCTCTCCTACGAGCAGTACTTC	CASSELLSYEQYF
-	TRBV3-1/TRBV3-2	TRBJ2-2	TRBD2	15	TGTGCCAGCACCCTAGCGGGAGGTGACACCGGGGAGCTGTTTTTT	CASTLAGGDTGELFF
-	TRBV7-9	TRBJ2-7	-	14	TGTGCCAGCAGCTTAGGAGGGCTCTCCTACGAGCAGTACTTC	CASSLGGLSYEQYF
-	TRBV5-1	TRBJ1-1	-	16	TGCGCCAGCAGCTTCCAGGGAAGAGGCGGGGACACTGAAGCTTTCTTT	CASSFQGRGGDTEAFF
-	TRBV7-9	TRBJ1-4	-	14	TGTGCCAGCAGCTTAGGTGTTTCGTTGGAAAAACTGTTTTTT	CASSLGVSLEKLFF
-	TRBV19	TRBJ2-7	-	15	TGTGCCAGTAGTATAGGGCCGACAGGTTCACACGAGCAGTACTTC	CASSIGPTGSHEQYF
-	TRBV6-5	TRBJ2-5	-	14	TGTGCCAGCAGTCGAACCCCACAGATAGAGACCCAGTACTTC	CASSRTPQIETQYF
-	TRBV6-2/TRBV6-3	TRBJ2-2	-	14	TGTGCCAGCAGTTTGATAACAGGGTCCGGGGAGCTGTTTTTT	CASSLITGSGELFF
-	TRBV19	TRBJ2-7	TRBD2	15	TGTGCCAGTAGCCTAGCGGGAGGGGTCTCCTACGAGCAGTACTTC	CASSLAGGVSYEQYF
-	TRBV19	TRBJ2-7	-	16	TGTGCCAGTAGTATAGTTGGGGATAGGGGCGGCTACGAGCAGTACTTC	CASSIVGDRGGYEQYF
-	TRBV27	TRBJ1-2	TRBD1	16	TGTGCCAGCAGTTTTTTTTCGGGACAGGCCATATATGGCTACACCTTC	CASSFFSGQAIYGYTF
-	TRBV28	TRBJ2-3	TRBD2	17	TGTGCCAGCAGTTCCATTAGACTAGCGGGAATTCAAGATACGCAGTATTTT	CASSSIRLAGIQDTQYF
-	TRBV30	TRBJ2-7	TRBD1	14	TGTGCCTGGGCTGACAGGGGGATGGCGTACGAGCAGTACTTC	CAWADRGMAYEQYF
-	TRBV2	TRBJ2-1	TRBD1	15	TGTGCCAGCAGTCGGGACAGGAGCTCCTACAATGAGCAGTTCTTC	CASSRDRSSYNEQFF
-	TRBV4-2	TRBJ2-5	-	13	TGTGCCAGCAGCCAGGCACTAGCAGAGACCCAGTACTTC	CASSQALAETQYF